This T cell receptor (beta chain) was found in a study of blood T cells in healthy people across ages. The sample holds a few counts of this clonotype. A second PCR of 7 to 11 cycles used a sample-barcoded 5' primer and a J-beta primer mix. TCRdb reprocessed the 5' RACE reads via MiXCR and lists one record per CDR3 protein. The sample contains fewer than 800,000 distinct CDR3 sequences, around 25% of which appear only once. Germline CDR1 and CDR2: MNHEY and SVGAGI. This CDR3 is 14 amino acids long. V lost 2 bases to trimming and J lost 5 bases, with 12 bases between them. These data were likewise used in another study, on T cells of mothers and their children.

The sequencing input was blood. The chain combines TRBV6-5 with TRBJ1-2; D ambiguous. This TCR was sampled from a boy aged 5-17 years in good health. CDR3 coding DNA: TGTGCCAGCAGTTACGACGATGAAGGGTATGGCTACACCTTC. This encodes CASSYDDEGYGYTF.